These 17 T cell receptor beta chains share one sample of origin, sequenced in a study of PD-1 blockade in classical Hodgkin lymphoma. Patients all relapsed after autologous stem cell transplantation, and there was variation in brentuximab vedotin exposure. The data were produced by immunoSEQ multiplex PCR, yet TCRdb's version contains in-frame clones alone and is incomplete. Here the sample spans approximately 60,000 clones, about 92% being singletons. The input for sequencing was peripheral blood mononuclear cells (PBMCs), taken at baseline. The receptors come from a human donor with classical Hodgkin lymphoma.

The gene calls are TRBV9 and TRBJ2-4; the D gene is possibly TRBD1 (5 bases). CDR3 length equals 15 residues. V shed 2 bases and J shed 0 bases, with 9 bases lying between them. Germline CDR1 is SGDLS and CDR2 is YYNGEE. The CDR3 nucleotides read TGTGCCAGCAGCGTCCTACAGGTAGCCAAAAACATTCAGTACTTC. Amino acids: CASSVLQVAKNIQYF.

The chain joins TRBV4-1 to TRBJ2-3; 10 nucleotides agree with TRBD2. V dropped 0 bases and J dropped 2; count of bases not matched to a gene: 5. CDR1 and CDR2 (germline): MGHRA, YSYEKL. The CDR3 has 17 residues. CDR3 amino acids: CASSQDRTSGLTDTQYF. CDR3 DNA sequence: TGCGCCAGCAGCCAAGATCGGACTAGCGGACTCACAGATACGCAGTATTTT.

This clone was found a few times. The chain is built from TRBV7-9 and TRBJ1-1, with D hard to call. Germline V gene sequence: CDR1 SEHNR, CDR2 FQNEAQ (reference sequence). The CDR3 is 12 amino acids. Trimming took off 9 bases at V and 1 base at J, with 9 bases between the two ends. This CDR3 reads CASTKGNTEAFF. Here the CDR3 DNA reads TGTGCCAGTACAAAGGGGAACACTGAAGCTTTCTTT.

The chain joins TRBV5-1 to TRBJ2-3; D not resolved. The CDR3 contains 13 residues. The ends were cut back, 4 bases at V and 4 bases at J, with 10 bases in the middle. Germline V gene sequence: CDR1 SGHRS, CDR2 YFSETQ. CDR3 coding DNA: TGCGCCAGCAGCCCCCTGGGCGCAGATACGCAGTATTTT. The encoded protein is CASSPLGADTQYF. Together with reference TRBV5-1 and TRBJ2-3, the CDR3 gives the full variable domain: KAGVTQTPRYLIKTRGQQVTLSCSPISGHRSVSWYQQTPGQGLQFLFEYFSETQRNKGNFPGRFSGRQFSNSRSEMNVSTLELGDSALYLCASSPLGADTQYFGPGTRLTVL.

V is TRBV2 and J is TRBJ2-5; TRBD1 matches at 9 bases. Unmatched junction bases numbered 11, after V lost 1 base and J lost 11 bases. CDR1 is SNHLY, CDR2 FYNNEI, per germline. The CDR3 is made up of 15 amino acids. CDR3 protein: CASSEGLQGADEQYF. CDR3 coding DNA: TGTGCCAGCAGTGAAGGCCTACAGGGGGCGGATGAGCAGTACTTC.

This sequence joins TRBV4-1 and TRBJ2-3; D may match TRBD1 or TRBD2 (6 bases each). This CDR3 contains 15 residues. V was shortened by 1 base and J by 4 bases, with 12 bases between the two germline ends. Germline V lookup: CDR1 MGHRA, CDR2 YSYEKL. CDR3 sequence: CASSQAGASADTQYF. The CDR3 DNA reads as TGCGCCAGCAGCCAAGCGGGGGCTAGCGCAGATACGCAGTATTTT.

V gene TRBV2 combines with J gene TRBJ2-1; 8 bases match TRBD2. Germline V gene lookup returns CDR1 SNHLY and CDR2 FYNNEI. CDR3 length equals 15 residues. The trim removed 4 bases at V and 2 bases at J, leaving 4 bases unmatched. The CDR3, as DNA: TGTGCCAGCAGTGCGAGCGGGGGACCCTACAATGAGCAGTTCTTC. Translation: CASSASGGPYNEQFF.

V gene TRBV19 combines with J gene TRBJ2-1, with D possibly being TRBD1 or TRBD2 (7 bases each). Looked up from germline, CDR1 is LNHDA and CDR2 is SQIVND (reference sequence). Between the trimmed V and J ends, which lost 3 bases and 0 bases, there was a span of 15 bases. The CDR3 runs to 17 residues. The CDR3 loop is CASSIRGGRPSYNEQFF. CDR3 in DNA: TGTGCCAGTAGTATCAGGGGGGGGAGACCCTCCTACAATGAGCAGTTCTTC.

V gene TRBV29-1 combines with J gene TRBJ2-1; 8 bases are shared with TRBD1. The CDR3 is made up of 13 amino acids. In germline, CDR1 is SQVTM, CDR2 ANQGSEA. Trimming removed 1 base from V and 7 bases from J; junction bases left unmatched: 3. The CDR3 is CSVEGQGLNEQFF. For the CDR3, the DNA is TGCAGCGTTGAAGGACAGGGGCTGAATGAGCAGTTCTTC.

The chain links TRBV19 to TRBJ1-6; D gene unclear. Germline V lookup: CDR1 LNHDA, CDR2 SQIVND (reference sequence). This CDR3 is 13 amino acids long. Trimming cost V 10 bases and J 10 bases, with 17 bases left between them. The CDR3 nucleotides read TGTGCCACAATGTCGGGATTGGGGTCACCCCTCCACTTT. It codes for CATMSGLGSPLHF. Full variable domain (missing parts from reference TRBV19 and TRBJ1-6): DGGITQSPKYLFRKEGQNVTLSCEQNLNHDAMYWYRQDPGQGLRLIYYSQIVNDFQKGDIAEGYSVSREKKESFPLTVTSAQKNPTAFYLCATMSGLGSPLHFGNGTRLTVT.

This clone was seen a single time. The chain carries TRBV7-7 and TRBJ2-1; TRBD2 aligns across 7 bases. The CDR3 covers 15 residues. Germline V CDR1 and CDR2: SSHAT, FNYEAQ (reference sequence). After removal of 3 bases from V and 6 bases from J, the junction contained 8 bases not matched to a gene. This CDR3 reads CASSLGRGSVNEQFF. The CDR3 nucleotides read TGTGCCAGCAGCTTGGGGAGGGGTAGCGTCAATGAGCAGTTCTTC.

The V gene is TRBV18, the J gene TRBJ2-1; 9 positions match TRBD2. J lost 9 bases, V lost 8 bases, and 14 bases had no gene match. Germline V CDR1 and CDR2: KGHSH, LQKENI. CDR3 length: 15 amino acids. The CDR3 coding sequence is TGTGCCAGCGCAACCGTGGCTAGCGGGACCGGTGAGCAGTTCTTC. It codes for CASATVASGTGEQFF.

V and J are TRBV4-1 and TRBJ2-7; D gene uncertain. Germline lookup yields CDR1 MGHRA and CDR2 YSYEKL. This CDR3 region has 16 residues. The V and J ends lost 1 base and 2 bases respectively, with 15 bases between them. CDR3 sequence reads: CASSQGGSPRPYEQYF. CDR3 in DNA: TGCGCCAGCAGCCAAGGTGGCAGTCCTCGTCCCTACGAGCAGTACTTC.

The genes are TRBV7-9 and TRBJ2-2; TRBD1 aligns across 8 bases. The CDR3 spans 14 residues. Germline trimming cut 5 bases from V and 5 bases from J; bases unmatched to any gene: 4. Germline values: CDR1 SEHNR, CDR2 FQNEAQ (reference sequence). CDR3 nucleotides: TGTGCCAGCAGCCCACAGGGGGGAACCGGGGAGCTGTTTTTT. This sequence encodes CASSPQGGTGELFF.

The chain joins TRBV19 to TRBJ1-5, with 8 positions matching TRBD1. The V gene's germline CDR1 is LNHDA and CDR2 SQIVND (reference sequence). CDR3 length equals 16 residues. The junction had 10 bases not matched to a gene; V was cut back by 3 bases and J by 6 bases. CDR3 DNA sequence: TGTGCCAGTAGTATCGCAACTATCAGGGGGCTTCAGCCCCAGCATTTT. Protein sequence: CASSIATIRGLQPQHF.

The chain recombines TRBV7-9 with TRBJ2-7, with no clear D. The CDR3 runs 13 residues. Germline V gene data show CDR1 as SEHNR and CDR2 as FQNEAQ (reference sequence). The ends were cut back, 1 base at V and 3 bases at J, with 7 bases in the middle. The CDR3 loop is CASSLDNNYEQYF. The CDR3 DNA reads TGTGCCAGCAGCTTAGACAATAACTACGAGCAGTACTTC.

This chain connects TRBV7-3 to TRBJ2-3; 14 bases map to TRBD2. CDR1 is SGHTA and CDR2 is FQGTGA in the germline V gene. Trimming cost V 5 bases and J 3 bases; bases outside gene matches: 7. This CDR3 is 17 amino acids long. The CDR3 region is CASSTGTSGSWTDTQYF. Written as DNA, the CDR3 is TGTGCCAGCAGCACCGGGACTAGCGGGAGTTGGACAGATACGCAGTATTTT.